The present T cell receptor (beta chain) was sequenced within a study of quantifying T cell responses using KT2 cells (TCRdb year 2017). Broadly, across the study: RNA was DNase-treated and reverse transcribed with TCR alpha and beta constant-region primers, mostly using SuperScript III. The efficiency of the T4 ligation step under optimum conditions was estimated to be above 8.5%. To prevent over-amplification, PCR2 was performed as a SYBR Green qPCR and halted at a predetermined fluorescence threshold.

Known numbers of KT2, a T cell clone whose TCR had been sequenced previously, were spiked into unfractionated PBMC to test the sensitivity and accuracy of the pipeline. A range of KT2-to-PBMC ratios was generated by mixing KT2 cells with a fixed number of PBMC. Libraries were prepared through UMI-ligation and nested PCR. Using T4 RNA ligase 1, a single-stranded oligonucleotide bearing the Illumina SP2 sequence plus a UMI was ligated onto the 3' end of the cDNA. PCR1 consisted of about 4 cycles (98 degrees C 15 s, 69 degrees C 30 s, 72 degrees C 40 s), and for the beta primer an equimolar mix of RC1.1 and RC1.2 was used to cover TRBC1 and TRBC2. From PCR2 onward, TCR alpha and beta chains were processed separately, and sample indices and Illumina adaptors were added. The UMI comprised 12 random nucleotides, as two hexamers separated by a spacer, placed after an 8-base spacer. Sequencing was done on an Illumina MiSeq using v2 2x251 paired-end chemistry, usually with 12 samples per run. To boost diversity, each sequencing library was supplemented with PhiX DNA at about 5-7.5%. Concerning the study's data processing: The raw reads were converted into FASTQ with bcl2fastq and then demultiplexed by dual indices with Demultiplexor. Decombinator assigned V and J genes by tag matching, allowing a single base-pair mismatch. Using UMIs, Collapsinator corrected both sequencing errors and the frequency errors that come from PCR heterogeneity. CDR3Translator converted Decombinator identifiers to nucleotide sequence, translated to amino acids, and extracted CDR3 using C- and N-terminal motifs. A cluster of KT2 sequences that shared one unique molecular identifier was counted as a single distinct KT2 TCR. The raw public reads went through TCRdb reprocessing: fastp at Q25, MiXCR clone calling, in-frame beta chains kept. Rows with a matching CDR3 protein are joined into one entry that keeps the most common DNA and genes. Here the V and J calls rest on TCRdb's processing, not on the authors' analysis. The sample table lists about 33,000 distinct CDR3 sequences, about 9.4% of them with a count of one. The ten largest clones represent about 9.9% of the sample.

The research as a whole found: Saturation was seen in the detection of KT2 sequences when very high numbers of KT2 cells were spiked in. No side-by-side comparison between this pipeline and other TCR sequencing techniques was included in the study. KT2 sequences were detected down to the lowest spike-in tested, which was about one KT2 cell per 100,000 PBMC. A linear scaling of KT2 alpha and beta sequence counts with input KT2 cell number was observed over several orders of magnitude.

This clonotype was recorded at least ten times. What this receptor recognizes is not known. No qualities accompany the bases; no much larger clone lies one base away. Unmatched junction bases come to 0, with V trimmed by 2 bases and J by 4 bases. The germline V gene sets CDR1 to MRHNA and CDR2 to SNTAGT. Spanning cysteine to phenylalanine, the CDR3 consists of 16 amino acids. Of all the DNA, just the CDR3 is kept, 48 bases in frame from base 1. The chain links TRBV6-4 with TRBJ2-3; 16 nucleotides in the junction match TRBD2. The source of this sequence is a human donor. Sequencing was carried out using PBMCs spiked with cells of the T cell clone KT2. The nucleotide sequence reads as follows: TGTGCCAGCAGTGACGGGACTAGCGGGGGGGCAGATACGCAGTATTTT. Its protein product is CASSDGTSGGADTQYF.